The rows below give T cell receptor beta chains drawn from one sample of a study of siplizumab effects on memory and regulatory T cells. Sequenced by immunoSEQ multiplex PCR; TCRdb stores in-frame clones only, minus some. The table records about 100,000 clones, approximately 91% of them present only once. Sequences were obtained from CD4+ T cells sorted from blood. The receptors here all came from a human donor in good health. Some clones in this sample may be carry-over from other donors' samples. CDR3s include the opening cysteine and the closing phenylalanine or tryptophan. The order of the fields is V gene, J gene, CDR3 protein.

V: TRBV19
J: TRBJ2-7
CDR3: CASSYSYEQYF

V: TRBV7-2
J: TRBJ2-1
CDR3: CASSSLPISGIQFF

V: TRBV28
J: TRBJ1-3
CDR3: CASSLALSSGNTIYF

V: TRBV7-3
J: TRBJ2-1
CDR3: CASSKSPDNEQFF

V: TRBV9
J: TRBJ2-7
CDR3: CASSVGVASYEQYF

V: TRBV6-1
J: TRBJ2-3
CDR3: CASSDRQGTDTQYF

V: TRBV18
J: TRBJ1-3
CDR3: CASSSGPDSGNTIYF

V: TRBV18
J: TRBJ2-7
CDR3: CASSPGRSPLYEQYF

V: TRBV9
J: TRBJ2-7
CDR3: CASSVGGVSSYEQYF

V: TRBV28
J: TRBJ1-2
CDR3: CASSFTGSGYGYTF

V: TRBV6-1
J: TRBJ2-2
CDR3: CASSEKSLRATGELFF

V: TRBV6-6
J: TRBJ2-1
CDR3: CATSEGSSGHNNEQFF

V: TRBV6-5
J: TRBJ2-7
CDR3: CASSYYSSNGGGEQYF

V: TRBV6-1
J: TRBJ2-7
CDR3: CASSASSGLSYEQYF